This T cell receptor beta chain is drawn from a study of blood T cell repertoires in COVID-19. Overall study: Acute and convalescent COVID-19 samples came from the United States, Italy and Spain. In each case, the material was cDNA or gDNA derived from T cells, B-cell-depleted T cells, or PBMCs.

This clone occurred a few times. In germline, CDR1 is MNHEY, CDR2 SVGAGI. V was pared by 4 bases and J by 5 bases, with 6 bases between. The CDR3 is 12 residues long. Per the study methods: From reference gene primer amplification, estimates of nucleated cell counts were derived. The data were produced by immunoSEQ multiplex PCR, yet TCRdb's version contains in-frame clones alone and is incomplete. Clonal size and the V and J genes are those of that table, whereas D and trimming came from the DNA. The sample lists under 95,000 clones, approximately 79% seen once, with about 26% in the top ten. The chain recombines TRBV6-5 with TRBJ1-5; D ambiguous. The sequence was obtained from a man aged 60 to 75 with active or convalescent COVID-19. Sample: peripheral blood. CDR3 nucleotide sequence: TGTGCCAGCAGTTCCCCATATCAGCCCCAGCATTTT. Its protein is CASSSPYQPQHF.